What follows are 4 T cell receptor beta chains derived from one specimen sequenced in a study of blood T cell repertoires in COVID-19. Method: immunoSEQ multiplex PCR; TCRdb's copy keeps in-frame clones and lacks some. The sample contains 300,000 to 350,000 clones, about nine tenths of which appear only once. The sample was peripheral blood. The receptors were sampled from a man aged 25-45 years with COVID-19, enrolled during active disease.

The chain carries TRBV6-5 and TRBJ2-7, with D unresolved. V was shortened by 2 bases and J by 5 bases, with 16 bases between the two germline ends. CDR1 is MNHEY, CDR2 SVGAGI, per germline. The CDR3 has 15 residues. The CDR3 loop is CASSYILGSAHEQYF. The CDR3 DNA is TGTGCCAGCAGTTACATACTCGGGTCAGCCCACGAGCAGTACTTC.

The chain employs TRBV5-1 and TRBJ2-3; 9 nucleotides agree with TRBD1. The germline V gene has CDR1 SGHRS and CDR2 YFSETQ. Losses at the gene ends were 7 bases for V and 3 bases for J; bases not matched to a gene: 3. This CDR3 has 13 residues. CDR3 bases: TGCGCCAGCGGGACAGGGATGACAGATACGCAGTATTTT. Amino acid sequence: CASGTGMTDTQYF.

This clone has just a few counts. CDR3 sequence reads: CASSLIGGTGELFF. As DNA, the CDR3 is TGTGCCAGCAGTTTAATAGGGGGCACCGGGGAGCTGTTTTTT. J is TRBJ2-2 and V is TRBV28, with D tentatively TRBD1 (6 bases). The germline V and J ends were trimmed by 2 bases and 4 bases, with 8 bases remaining between them. The CDR3 is 14 residues long. CDR1 and CDR2 from the germline V gene are MDHEN and SYDVKM.

This clone showed up just once. The rearrangement joins TRBV6-5 to TRBJ2-1, with a tentative D call TRBD1 (5 bases). The V gene lost 6 bases and the J gene lost 6 bases, with 18 bases spanning the gap. The CDR3 loop spans 15 amino acids. Germline values: CDR1 MNHEY, CDR2 SVGAGI. CDR3 nucleotide sequence: TGTGCCAGCAGCCGACAGATCCTGAGAGGCAATGAGCAGTTCTTC. This sequence encodes CASSRQILRGNEQFF.